Each of the 17 T cell receptor beta chains below was sequenced from the same sample in a study of blood T cell repertoires in COVID-19. Data came from immunoSEQ multiplex PCR; TCRdb stores just in-frame clones and leaves some out. The sample has around 130,000 clones, approximately 84% seen once; the top ten hold about 17%. Sequenced: peripheral blood. The origin of the receptors is a woman aged 80 or older with acute or convalescent COVID-19.

The V and J genes are TRBV11-2 and TRBJ2-7, with D tentatively TRBD1 (6 bases). V was cut by 6 bases and J by 2 bases, with 26 bases left in between. The CDR3 has 18 residues. Germline loops: CDR1 SGHAT, CDR2 FQNNGV. CDR3 nucleotide sequence: TGTGCCAGCAGTCTAGTATACCCAGGGGCCACCCCGACCTACGAGCAGTACTTC. This codes for CASSLVYPGATPTYEQYF.

The V call is TRBV6-1, the J call TRBJ1-5; D perhaps matches TRBD1 (5 bases). The CDR3 has 15 amino acids. Per germline, CDR1 MNHNS and CDR2 SASEGT. V lost 3 bases to trimming and J lost 0 bases, with 9 bases between them. CDR3 loop: CASSETAYSNQPQHF. The CDR3 DNA is TGTGCCAGCAGTGAGACAGCATATAGCAATCAGCCCCAGCATTTT.

The chain links TRBV7-2 to TRBJ2-2; TRBD1 matches at 9 bases. Germline V gene sequence: CDR1 SGHTA, CDR2 FQGNSA. The CDR3 has 16 amino acids. V dropped 5 bases and J dropped 4; count of bases not matched to a gene: 8. Here the CDR3 reads CASSPSGTGSTGELFF. DNA for the CDR3: TGTGCCAGCAGCCCATCCGGGACAGGGAGCACCGGGGAGCTGTTTTTT.

V is TRBV5-6 and J is TRBJ1-1; D may be TRBD1 (5 bases). Germline V gene lookup returns CDR1 SGHDT and CDR2 YYEEEE. The ends were cut back, 1 base at V and 0 bases at J, with 7 bases in the middle. The CDR3 covers 14 residues. Written as DNA, the CDR3 is TGTGCCAGCAGCTTGCAGGGCATGAACACTGAAGCTTTCTTT. This sequence encodes CASSLQGMNTEAFF.

V and J are TRBV27 and TRBJ2-3; D not certain. The CDR3 consists of 14 residues. V gave up 5 bases and J gave up 6 bases, with 15 bases separating them. Per germline, CDR1 MNHEY and CDR2 SMNVEV (reference sequence). CDR3 sequence (DNA): TGTGCCAGCAGTCCTGGAGCGAGCCGGGATACGCAGTATTTT. It yields the protein CASSPGASRDTQYF.

This chain joins TRBV9 and TRBJ2-7; 8 positions match TRBD2. CDR1 and CDR2 (germline): SGDLS, YYNGEE. V was pared by 4 bases and J by 5 bases, with 8 bases of the junction left unmatched. The CDR3 has 14 residues. The CDR3 DNA reads TGTGCCAGCAGCCCGGGGGGGTCAGGGGACGAGCAGTACTTC. Its protein product is CASSPGGSGDEQYF. Drawing the rest from reference TRBV9 and TRBJ2-7, the complete variable domain is DSGVTQTPKHLITATGQRVTLRCSPRSGDLSVYWYQQSLDQGLQFLIQYYNGEERAKGNILERFSAQQFPDLHSELNLSSLELGDSALYFCASSPGGSGDEQYFGPGTRLTVT.

The chain recombines TRBV29-1 with TRBJ1-1; 11 bases are shared with TRBD1. CDR1 and CDR2 from the germline V gene are SQVTM and ANQGSEA. The CDR3 has 12 residues. Unmatched junction bases numbered 2, after V lost 6 bases and J lost 5 bases. CDR3 coding DNA: TGCAGCGTGGGGGACAGGGGGACTGAAGCTTTCTTT. Translating gives CSVGDRGTEAFF.

The gene calls are TRBV6-1 and TRBJ1-5; 8 nucleotides match TRBD1. Germline trimming cut 3 bases from V and 4 bases from J; bases unmatched to any gene: 5. There are 15 residues in the CDR3. Germline-derived CDR1 and CDR2 are MNHNS and SASEGT. This chain's CDR3 is CASSDAGGGNQPQHF. CDR3 DNA sequence: TGTGCCAGCAGTGACGCAGGGGGCGGAAATCAGCCCCAGCATTTT.

The rearrangement uses TRBV18 and TRBJ1-6, with 7 bases that match TRBD1. The germline V gene has CDR1 KGHSH and CDR2 LQKENI. The CDR3 runs to 13 residues. The trim removed 5 bases at V and 14 bases at J, leaving 9 bases unmatched. CDR3 sequence reads: CASSTRQGDSLHF. The CDR3 region has the DNA TGTGCCAGCTCAACTAGACAGGGTGATTCCCTCCACTTT.

V is TRBV9 and J is TRBJ2-2; 10 bases are shared with TRBD2. There are 18 residues in the CDR3. The germline gives CDR1 SGDLS, CDR2 YYNGEE. J was trimmed by 4 bases and V by 0 bases; bases with no gene match: 9. The CDR3 region has the DNA TGTGCCAGCAGCGTAGGAAGCGGGGGGGCCGGTGGCACCGGGGAGCTGTTTTTT. Translated: CASSVGSGGAGGTGELFF.

The chain links TRBV5-8 to TRBJ1-2; tentatively, D is TRBD1 (5 bases). V dropped 1 base and J dropped 2 bases, with 9 bases sitting between them. CDR3 size: 14 residues. The germline V gene has CDR1 SGHTS and CDR2 YDEGEE. The CDR3 DNA reads as TGTGCCAGCAGCTTGAAGACAGCAAACTATGGCTACACCTTC. It specifies CASSLKTANYGYTF.

V usage is TRBV5-1 and J usage is TRBJ2-7; 8 nucleotides align to TRBD1. Germline V gene data show CDR1 as SGHRS and CDR2 as YFSETQ. The V gene end was trimmed by 0 bases and the J gene end by 1 base; junction bases not matched to a gene: 3. The CDR3 covers 15 residues. The CDR3 DNA reads as TGCGCCAGCAGCTTGGCAGGGGGCGAGTCCTACGAGCAGTACTTC. This translates into CASSLAGGESYEQYF.

The chain combines TRBV7-2 with TRBJ1-2; D might be TRBD1 (5 bases). V was trimmed by 1 base and J by 4 bases, leaving 16 bases between them. The germline gives CDR1 SGHTA, CDR2 FQGNSA. CDR3 length equals 16 residues. The CDR3 protein is CASSLDRPLLGYGYTF. CDR3 nucleotides: TGTGCCAGCAGCTTAGACAGGCCTCTCTTGGGCTATGGCTACACCTTC.

The table lists this clone with a few counts. The chain couples TRBV29-1 to TRBJ2-7, with 7 nucleotides matching TRBD1. The CDR3 loop spans 14 amino acids. The V and J ends lost 4 bases and 1 base, in that order; junction bases with no gene match: 7. Germline assignment: CDR1 SQVTM and CDR2 ANQGSEA. The CDR3: CSVAQGPQSYEQYF. The DNA for the CDR3 is TGCAGCGTTGCACAGGGGCCGCAGTCCTACGAGCAGTACTTC.

V usage is TRBV14 and J usage is TRBJ2-1, with 7 bases that match TRBD2. V was clipped by 4 bases and J by 10 bases; unmatched bases: 7. The CDR3 has 13 amino acids. Germline V gene lookup returns CDR1 SGHDN and CDR2 FVKESK. The CDR3 loop reads CASSPTGGEEQFF. The CDR3 nucleotides read TGTGCCAGCAGCCCCACGGGGGGTGAGGAGCAGTTCTTC. Using reference TRBV14 and TRBJ2-1 for the parts outside the CDR3, the full variable domain is EAGVTQFPSHSVIEKGQTVTLRCDPISGHDNLYWYRRVMGKEIKFLLHFVKESKQDESGMPNNRFLAERTGGTYSTLKVQPAELEDSGVYFCASSPTGGEEQFFGPGTRLTVL.

The genes are TRBV7-9 and TRBJ1-5; a possible D gene is TRBD1 (5 bases). This CDR3 has 14 amino acids. With 3 bases removed from V and 3 bases from J, the gap between germline ends came to 9 bases. Germline CDR1 reads SEHNR; CDR2 reads FQNEAQ (reference sequence). The CDR3 coding sequence is TGTGCCAGCAGCTTGGGGGGAGACAATCAGCCCCAGCATTTT. It specifies CASSLGGDNQPQHF.

The genes are TRBV7-9 and TRBJ1-5, with TRBD1 matching over 8 bases. V gave up 1 base and J gave up 4 bases; unmatched junction bases: 3. Germline CDR1 reads SEHNR; CDR2 reads FQNEAQ (reference sequence). The CDR3 consists of 15 residues. CDR3: CASSLGTGPNQPQHF. For the CDR3, the DNA is TGTGCCAGCAGCTTAGGGACAGGGCCGAATCAGCCCCAGCATTTT.